A single sample gave rise to the 31 T cell receptor beta chains below, sequenced in a study of radiation and T cells in renal cell carcinoma. Time point given: baseline pretreatment blood. Treatment in this sample: 15 Gy SBRT to primary tumor, nephrectomy 4 weeks later. Data came from immunoSEQ multiplex PCR; TCRdb stores just in-frame clones and leaves some out. This table holds around 140,000 clones, roughly nine tenths found once. The sample was blood, taken from a patient whose treatment included radiotherapy and nephrectomy. The receptor source for this set is a woman aged 65 to 85 with renal cell carcinoma.

This sequence joins TRBV28 and TRBJ2-7; TRBD2 agrees at 12 bases. V was pared by 8 bases and J by 2 bases, with 4 bases of the junction left unmatched. The CDR3 totals 14 residues. The germline V gene encodes CDR1 MDHEN and CDR2 SYDVKM. The CDR3 coding sequence is TGTGCCAGCCAACCTAGCGGGGGGGCCTACGAGCAGTACTTC. Its translation: CASQPSGGAYEQYF. The variable domain in full, with the rest retrieved from reference TRBV28 and TRBJ2-7, is DVKVTQSSRYLVKRTGEKVFLECVQDMDHENMFWYRQDPGLGLRLIYFSYDVKMKEKGDIPEGYSVSREKKERFSLILESASTNQTSMYLCASQPSGGAYEQYFGPGTRLTVT.

V gene TRBV4-3 combines with J gene TRBJ1-1, with D uncertain. V lost 3 bases to trimming and J lost 11 bases, with 13 bases between them. The CDR3 has 12 amino acids. Germline CDR1 LGHNA, CDR2 YSLEER. CDR3 in amino acids: CASSQGGSSAFF. As DNA, the CDR3 is TGCGCCAGCAGCCAGGGAGGTTCCAGCGCTTTCTTT.

The V gene is TRBV6-5, the J gene TRBJ1-2; the match to TRBD1 covers 9 bases. The germline V gene has CDR1 MNHEY and CDR2 SVGAGI. V shed 2 bases, J shed 4 bases, and the junction held 8 bases outside the gene matches. This CDR3 has 16 amino acids. Here the CDR3 reads CASSYEGDRAGYGYTF. For the CDR3, the DNA is TGTGCCAGCAGTTACGAAGGGGACAGGGCGGGCTATGGCTACACCTTC.

The chain uses TRBV7-2 and TRBJ2-6, with D possibly matching TRBD1 (5 bases). The CDR3 consists of 17 residues. Trimming removed 1 base from V and 2 bases from J, with 12 bases in between. Germline V gives CDR1 SGHTA, CDR2 FQGNSA. The CDR3 protein is CASSLGLRVTGANVLTF. The CDR3 DNA reads as TGTGCCAGCAGCTTAGGACTCAGGGTGACTGGGGCCAACGTCCTGACTTTC.

The V call is TRBV28, the J call TRBJ1-1; 7 bases map to TRBD1. The CDR3 is 13 residues long. Germline assignment: CDR1 MDHEN and CDR2 SYDVKM. Losses at the gene ends were 6 bases for V and 0 bases for J; bases not matched to a gene: 1. Here the CDR3 DNA reads TGTGCCAGCAGCACAGGGGTGAACACTGAAGCTTTCTTT. This gives the protein CASSTGVNTEAFF.

This chain joins TRBV5-6 and TRBJ2-3; 7 nucleotides align to TRBD1. J was trimmed by 6 bases and V by 4 bases; bases with no gene match: 8. CDR1 and CDR2 (germline): SGHDT, YYEEEE. This CDR3 has 14 amino acids. The CDR3 DNA reads as TGTGCCAGCAGCCCCCGACAGGGAAGGGATACGCAGTATTTT. Translating gives CASSPRQGRDTQYF.

This clone has only a few counts. J is TRBJ1-5 and V is TRBV29-1, with unresolved D. V lost 4 bases and J lost 2, with 6 bases in between. CDR1 SQVTM and CDR2 ANQGSEA come from the germline V gene. This CDR3 spans 12 amino acids. The CDR3 loop reads CSVGLGNQPQHF. DNA of the CDR3: TGCAGCGTTGGACTTGGCAATCAGCCCCAGCATTTT.

The chain uses TRBV7-2 and TRBJ2-2; 10 bases match TRBD2. CDR1 SGHTA and CDR2 FQGNSA come from the germline V gene. This CDR3 is built from 18 residues. Trimming removed 1 base from V and 7 bases from J; junction bases left unmatched: 12. The CDR3 DNA follows: TGTGCCAGCAGCTTAGTAAAGGGAGAGCGGGGGGGCAGCGGGGAGCTGTTTTTT. Translated: CASSLVKGERGGSGELFF.

This chain links TRBV11-3 with TRBJ2-1; D is uncertain. CDR3 size: 12 residues. V shed 5 bases and J shed 6 bases, with 8 bases lying between them. CDR1 is SGHNT, CDR2 YENEEA, per germline. The DNA of the CDR3 is TGTGCCAGCAGCGCGCTCTCCAATGAGCAGTTCTTC. Translated: CASSALSNEQFF.

The gene calls are TRBV7-2 and TRBJ2-3, with D perhaps matching TRBD2 (6 bases). Trimming took 6 bases from V and 0 from J, leaving 10 bases between them. Germline V CDR1 and CDR2: SGHTA, FQGNSA. This CDR3 has 14 residues. CDR3 residues: CASRRGGSTDTQYF. The CDR3 DNA is TGTGCCAGCAGGCGGGGCGGCAGCACAGATACGCAGTATTTT.

The genes are TRBV19 and TRBJ1-2; TRBD1 matches at 7 bases. V dropped 8 bases and J dropped 0; count of bases not matched to a gene: 9. CDR1 is LNHDA and CDR2 is SQIVND in the germline V gene (reference sequence). This CDR3 comprises 15 residues. As DNA, the CDR3 is TGTGCCAGTGGGACCGACAGGGAGGCTAACTATGGCTACACCTTC. This codes for CASGTDREANYGYTF. Based on the CDR3 plus reference TRBV19 and TRBJ1-2, the full variable domain is DGGITQSPKYLFRKEGQNVTLSCEQNLNHDAMYWYRQDPGQGLRLIYYSQIVNDFQKGDIAEGYSVSREKKESFPLTVTSAQKNPTAFYLCASGTDREANYGYTFGSGTRLTVV.

The rearrangement uses TRBV9 and TRBJ1-6; TRBD1 matches at 9 bases. Germline V gene lookup returns CDR1 SGDLS and CDR2 YYNGEE. Unmatched junction bases numbered 5, after V lost 3 bases and J lost 7 bases. The CDR3 has 15 residues. For the CDR3, the DNA is TGTGCCAGCAGCGGGGGACAGGGCCTAAATTCACCCCTCCACTTT. The encoded protein is CASSGGQGLNSPLHF.

V gene TRBV7-6 combines with J gene TRBJ2-1, with D possibly being TRBD1 (6 bases). V was shortened by 2 bases and J by 9 bases, with 14 bases between the two germline ends. CDR1 is SGHVS and CDR2 is FNYEAQ in the germline V gene. The CDR3 is made up of 14 amino acids. CDR3 loop: CASSLTLQGAEQFF. In nucleotides, the CDR3 is TGTGCCAGCAGCTTAACCTTACAGGGCGCTGAGCAGTTCTTC.

This rearrangement joins TRBV7-3 to TRBJ2-7; D remains unclear. The CDR3 covers 13 residues. CDR1 and CDR2 from the germline V gene are SGHTA and FQGTGA. Trimming took 2 bases from V and 6 from J, leaving 11 bases between them. CDR3 region: CASSLGGVGEQYF. DNA for the CDR3: TGTGCCAGCAGCTTAGGTGGGGTCGGCGAGCAGTACTTC.

A single count supports this clone. The rearrangement uses TRBV19 and TRBJ1-2; D is perhaps TRBD1 (6 bases). Trimming removed 4 bases at V and 6 bases at J, with 21 bases between. The CDR3 extends over 16 amino acids. The germline gives CDR1 LNHDA, CDR2 SQIVND (reference sequence). CDR3 coding DNA: TGTGCCAGTAGTACCAGAGGACAGCCAGTTACGCATGGCTACACCTTC. It yields the protein CASSTRGQPVTHGYTF. The whole variable domain, filled in from reference TRBV19 and TRBJ1-2, reads DGGITQSPKYLFRKEGQNVTLSCEQNLNHDAMYWYRQDPGQGLRLIYYSQIVNDFQKGDIAEGYSVSREKKESFPLTVTSAQKNPTAFYLCASSTRGQPVTHGYTFGSGTRLTVV.

The J gene is TRBJ2-2, the V gene TRBV6-5; tentative D call: TRBD1 (6 bases). The CDR3 is 13 amino acids. V was pared by 6 bases and J by 8 bases, with 13 bases between. CDR1 MNHEY and CDR2 SVGAGI come from the germline V gene. The CDR3 is CASRTTGSGELFF. The DNA of the CDR3 is TGTGCCAGCAGGACTACAGGGTCGGGGGAGCTGTTTTTT.

J is TRBJ1-4 and V is TRBV7-9, with TRBD1 as a possible D gene (6 bases). The CDR3 runs 14 residues. CDR1 is SEHNR, CDR2 FQNEAQ, per germline (reference sequence). Trimming left V 7 bases short and J 3 bases short, with 12 bases between. The CDR3 DNA reads TGTGCCAGCATACGAGGGGGAGCTAATGAAAAACTGTTTTTT. Translating it yields CASIRGGANEKLFF. Supplemented by reference TRBV7-9 and TRBJ1-4, the full variable domain reads DTGVSQNPRHKITKRGQNVTFRCDPISEHNRLYWYRQTLGQGPEFLTYFQNEAQLEKSRLLSDRFSAERPKGSFSTLEIQRTEQGDSAMYLCASIRGGANEKLFFGSGTQLSVL.

V is TRBV6-6 and J is TRBJ1-2, with D hard to call. CDR1 and CDR2 from the germline V gene are MNHNY and SVGAGI (reference sequence). Trimming removed 7 bases from V and 8 bases from J, with 8 bases in between. The CDR3 extends over 10 amino acids. The CDR3: CASKNRGYTF. The CDR3 nucleotides read TGTGCCAGCAAAAATCGGGGCTACACCTTC.

The chain is built from TRBV5-1 and TRBJ1-2; D is ambiguous. The V gene's germline CDR1 is SGHRS and CDR2 YFSETQ. The CDR3 contains 14 residues. V lost 2 bases and J 0 bases, leaving 8 bases between the germline ends. DNA for the CDR3: TGCGCCAGCAGCTTCGCAGGATCTAACTATGGCTACACCTTC. The encoded protein is CASSFAGSNYGYTF.

The chain combines TRBV7-6 with TRBJ1-3; D unclear. The V end was cut by 0 bases, the J end by 4 bases, with 4 bases between. CDR1 is SGHVS and CDR2 is FNYEAQ in the germline V gene. The CDR3 contains 13 residues. CDR3 protein: CASSLAAGNTIYF. The CDR3 DNA is TGTGCCAGCAGCTTAGCGGCAGGAAACACCATATATTTT.

The rearrangement joins TRBV5-1 to TRBJ1-3; D is unresolved. V dropped 4 bases and J dropped 1 base, with 12 bases sitting between them. The CDR3 has 15 residues. CDR1 is SGHRS, CDR2 YFSETQ, per germline. This CDR3 reads CASSPTTPSGNTIYF. The DNA of the CDR3 is TGCGCCAGCAGCCCGACAACACCTTCTGGAAACACCATATATTTT. Full variable domain (missing parts from reference TRBV5-1 and TRBJ1-3): KAGVTQTPRYLIKTRGQQVTLSCSPISGHRSVSWYQQTPGQGLQFLFEYFSETQRNKGNFPGRFSGRQFSNSRSEMNVSTLELGDSALYLCASSPTTPSGNTIYFGEGSWLTVV.

V usage is TRBV19 and J usage is TRBJ1-5; 8 positions agree with TRBD1. The CDR3 has 17 residues. The germline V gene encodes CDR1 LNHDA and CDR2 SQIVND (reference sequence). V shed 6 bases, J shed 4 bases, and the junction held 14 bases outside the gene matches. The CDR3 is CASSMRTGMQVNQPQHF. CDR3 in DNA: TGTGCCAGTAGCATGAGGACAGGGATGCAAGTAAATCAGCCCCAGCATTTT.

The chain carries TRBV10-1 and TRBJ1-3; a possible D gene is TRBD1 (6 bases). This CDR3 is 17 amino acids long. V lost 0 bases and J 2 bases, leaving 14 bases between the germline ends. CDR1 and CDR2 from the germline V gene are WNHNN and SYGVQD (reference sequence). CDR3 loop: CASSESGQGKTGNTIYF. CDR3 coding DNA: TGCGCCAGCAGTGAGTCGGGCCAGGGGAAGACTGGAAACACCATATATTTT.

J is TRBJ2-1 and V is TRBV2; a weak D match, TRBD2 (6 bases). Germline V gives CDR1 SNHLY, CDR2 FYNNEI. The V end lost 0 bases, the J end lost 0 bases, and 9 bases lay between the germline ends. This CDR3 region has 16 residues. CDR3 loop: CASSEAGGSSYNEQFF. The CDR3 DNA sequence: TGTGCCAGCAGTGAAGCTGGAGGGAGCTCCTACAATGAGCAGTTCTTC. The entire variable domain, with the rest obtained from reference TRBV2 and TRBJ2-1, is as follows: EPEVTQTPSHQVTQMGQEVILRCVPISNHLYFYWYRQILGQKVEFLVSFYNNEISEKSEIFDDQFSVERPDGSNFTLKIRSTKLEDSAMYFCASSEAGGSSYNEQFFGPGTRLTVL.

This chain links TRBV7-3 with TRBJ1-6, with a possible D match to TRBD1 (6 bases). Germline loops: CDR1 SGHTA, CDR2 FQGTGA. This CDR3 comprises 14 residues. Trimming stripped 3 bases from V and 7 bases from J, with 10 bases between. CDR3 DNA: TGTGCCAGCAGCTTCGCGGGGGCGAATTCACCCCTCCACTTT. As protein: CASSFAGANSPLHF. The complete variable domain, with remaining parts taken from reference TRBV7-3 and TRBJ1-6, reads GAGVSQTPSNKVTEKGKYVELRCDPISGHTALYWYRQSLGQGPEFLIYFQGTGAADDSGLPNDRFFAVRPEGSVSTLKIQRTERGDSAVYLCASSFAGANSPLHFGNGTRLTVT.

This clone was recorded once. The rearrangement links TRBV5-1 to TRBJ2-2; 13 bases match TRBD2. The V and J ends lost 3 bases and 6 bases, in that order; junction bases with no gene match: 8. Germline V CDR1 and CDR2: SGHRS, YFSETQ. There are 17 residues in the CDR3. The CDR3 is CASSSSSGTSGAGELFF. Here the CDR3 DNA reads TGCGCCAGCAGCTCCTCCTCCGGGACTAGCGGGGCCGGGGAGCTGTTTTTT.

J is TRBJ1-1 and V is TRBV19; TRBD1 is a possible D gene (5 bases). Germline V gives CDR1 LNHDA, CDR2 SQIVND (reference sequence). Trimming left V 7 bases short and J 10 bases short, with 13 bases between. The CDR3 loop spans 11 amino acids. In DNA, the CDR3 is TGTGCCAGTAATACAGGTAGAGGAGCTTTCTTT. Protein: CASNTGRGAFF.

CDR3 region: CASSPLGQINEQFF. The CDR3 nucleotides are TGTGCCAGCTCACCACTGGGACAAATCAATGAGCAGTTCTTC. This chain uses TRBV18 with TRBJ2-1, with a possible D match to TRBD1 (6 bases). Germline lookup yields CDR1 KGHSH and CDR2 LQKENI. The CDR3 covers 14 residues. V dropped 1 base and J dropped 6 bases, with 10 bases sitting between them. Full variable domain (missing parts from reference TRBV18 and TRBJ2-1): NAGVMQNPRHLVRRRGQEARLRCSPMKGHSHVYWYRQLPEEGLKFMVYLQKENIIDESGMPKERFSAEFPKEGPSILRIQQVVRGDSAAYFCASSPLGQINEQFFGPGTRLTVL.

This clone was seen a few times. This chain joins TRBV15 and TRBJ1-3, with TRBD1 as a possible D gene (6 bases). The germline V gene encodes CDR1 LNHNV and CDR2 YYDKDF (reference sequence). The CDR3 extends over 17 amino acids. V shed 2 bases and J shed 0 bases, with 14 bases lying between them. The CDR3 sequence: CATSRSGHGFSGNTIYF. The DNA of the CDR3 is TGTGCCACCAGCAGATCGGGACACGGATTCTCTGGAAACACCATATATTTT.

The chain has TRBV4-3 and TRBJ2-7; TRBD2 aligns across 8 bases. With V trimmed by 0 bases and J by 7 bases, 8 bases remained unmatched. The CDR3 covers 15 residues. Germline assignment: CDR1 LGHNA and CDR2 YSLEER. CDR3 amino acids: CASSQDGGGPWEQYF. CDR3 nucleotide sequence: TGCGCCAGCAGCCAAGATGGCGGGGGGCCTTGGGAGCAGTACTTC.

The sample holds one count of this clone. This rearrangement joins TRBV5-1 to TRBJ2-3, with D possibly TRBD2 on 7 matching bases. Germline CDR1 and CDR2: SGHRS and YFSETQ. Trimming left V 3 bases short and J 5 bases short, with 16 bases between. The CDR3 is 15 amino acids. In DNA, the CDR3 is TGCGCCAGCAGCTCTACGGGGGGCCGGGGAGATACGCAGTATTTT. It is translated as CASSSTGGRGDTQYF.